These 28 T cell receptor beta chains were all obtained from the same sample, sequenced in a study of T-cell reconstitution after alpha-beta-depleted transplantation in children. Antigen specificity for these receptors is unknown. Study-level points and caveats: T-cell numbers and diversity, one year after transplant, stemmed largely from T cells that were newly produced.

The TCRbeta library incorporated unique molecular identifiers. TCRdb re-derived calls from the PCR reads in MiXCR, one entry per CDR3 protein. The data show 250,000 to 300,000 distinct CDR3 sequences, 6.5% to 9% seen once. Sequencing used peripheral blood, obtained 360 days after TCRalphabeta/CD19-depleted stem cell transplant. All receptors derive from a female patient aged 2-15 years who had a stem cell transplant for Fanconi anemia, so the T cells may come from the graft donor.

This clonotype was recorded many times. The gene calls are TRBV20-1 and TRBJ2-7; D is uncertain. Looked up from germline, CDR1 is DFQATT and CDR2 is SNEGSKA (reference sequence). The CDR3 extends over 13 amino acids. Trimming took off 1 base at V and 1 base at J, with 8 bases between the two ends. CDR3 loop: CSARVTDSYEQYV. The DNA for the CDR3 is TGCAGTGCTAGAGTGACCGATTCCTACGAGCAGTACGTC.

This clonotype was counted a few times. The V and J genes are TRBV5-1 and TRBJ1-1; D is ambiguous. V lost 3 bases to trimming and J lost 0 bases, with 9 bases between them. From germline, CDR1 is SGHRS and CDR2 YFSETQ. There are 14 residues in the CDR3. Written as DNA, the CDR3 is TGCGCCAGCAGCTCGGTACAAATGAACACTGAAGCTTTCTTT. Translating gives CASSSVQMNTEAFF.

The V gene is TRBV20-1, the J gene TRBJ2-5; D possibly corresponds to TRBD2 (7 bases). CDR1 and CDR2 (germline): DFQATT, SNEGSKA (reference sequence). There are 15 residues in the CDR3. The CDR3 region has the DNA TGCAGCGCTCCCGGGGGCCCGGGACTATTCGAGACCCAGTACTTC. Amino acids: CSAPGGPGLFETQYF.

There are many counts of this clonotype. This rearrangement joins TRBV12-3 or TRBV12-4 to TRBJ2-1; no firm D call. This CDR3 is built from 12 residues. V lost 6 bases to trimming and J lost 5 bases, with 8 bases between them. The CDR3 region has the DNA TGTGCCAGCAGCCACACAAACAATGAGCAGTTCTTC. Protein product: CASSHTNNEQFF.

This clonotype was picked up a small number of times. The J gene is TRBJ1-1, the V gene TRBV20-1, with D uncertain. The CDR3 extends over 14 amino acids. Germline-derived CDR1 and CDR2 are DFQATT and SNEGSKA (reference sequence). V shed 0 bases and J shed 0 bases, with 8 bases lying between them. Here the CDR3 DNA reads TGCAGTGCTAGAGACCCGGGATTGAACACTGAAGCTTTCTTT. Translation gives CSARDPGLNTEAFF.

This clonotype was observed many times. The CDR3 nucleotides are TGTGCCAGCAGTCAAGGGGACGGGAACGAAGCTTTCTTT. Translated, it gives CASSQGDGNEAFF. The chain employs TRBV2 and TRBJ1-1; D may be TRBD1 (5 bases). V shed 5 bases and J shed 8 bases, with 15 bases lying between them. The length of the CDR3 is 13 residues. The germline CDR1 and CDR2 sequences are SNHLY and FYNNEI.

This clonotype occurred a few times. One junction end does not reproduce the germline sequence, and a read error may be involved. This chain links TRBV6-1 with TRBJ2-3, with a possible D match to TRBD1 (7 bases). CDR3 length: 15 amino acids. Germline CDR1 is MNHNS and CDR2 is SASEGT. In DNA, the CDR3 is TGTGCCAGCAGAATACTAGGAGGGGGCACGGATACGCAGTATTTT. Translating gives CASRILGGGTDTQYF.

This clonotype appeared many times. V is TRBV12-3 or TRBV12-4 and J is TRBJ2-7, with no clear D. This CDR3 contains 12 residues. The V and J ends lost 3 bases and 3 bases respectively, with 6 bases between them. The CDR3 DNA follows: TGTGCCAGCAGTTTGGCCTTCTACGAGCAGTACTTC. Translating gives CASSLAFYEQYF.

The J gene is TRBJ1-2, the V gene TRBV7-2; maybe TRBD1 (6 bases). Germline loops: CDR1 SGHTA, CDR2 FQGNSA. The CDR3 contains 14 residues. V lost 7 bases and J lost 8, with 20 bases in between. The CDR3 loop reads CASKSRGGPGGYTF. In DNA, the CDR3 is TGTGCCAGCAAATCTAGGGGGGGGCCGGGAGGCTACACCTTC.

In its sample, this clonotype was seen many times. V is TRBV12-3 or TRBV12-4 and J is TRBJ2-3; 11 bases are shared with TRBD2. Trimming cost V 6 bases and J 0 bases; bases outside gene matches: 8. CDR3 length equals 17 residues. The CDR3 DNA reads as TGTGCCAGCAGCTTTCATAGACTAGCGGGGAGCACAGATACGCAGTATTTT. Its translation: CASSFHRLAGSTDTQYF.

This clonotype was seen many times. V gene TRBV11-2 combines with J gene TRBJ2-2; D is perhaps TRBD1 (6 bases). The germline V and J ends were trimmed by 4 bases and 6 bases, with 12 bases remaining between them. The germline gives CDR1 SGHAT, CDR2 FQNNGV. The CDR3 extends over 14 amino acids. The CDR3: CASSSSGVSGELFF. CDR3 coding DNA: TGTGCCAGCAGCTCATCAGGGGTTTCCGGGGAGCTGTTTTTT.

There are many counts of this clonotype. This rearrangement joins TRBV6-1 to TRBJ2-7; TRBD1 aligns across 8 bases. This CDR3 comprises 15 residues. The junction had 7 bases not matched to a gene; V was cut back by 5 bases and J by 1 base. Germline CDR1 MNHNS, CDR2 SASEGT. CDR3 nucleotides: TGTGCCAGCAGTCTTCGGACAGGGTTTTCCTACGAGCAGTACTTC. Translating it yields CASSLRTGFSYEQYF.

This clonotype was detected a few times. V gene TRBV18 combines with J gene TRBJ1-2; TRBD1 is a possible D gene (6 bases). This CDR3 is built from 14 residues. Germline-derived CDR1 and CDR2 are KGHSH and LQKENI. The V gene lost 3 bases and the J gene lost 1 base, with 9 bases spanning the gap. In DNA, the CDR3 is TGTGCCAGCTCACCGGACAGTTTTAACTATGGCTACACCTTC. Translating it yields CASSPDSFNYGYTF.

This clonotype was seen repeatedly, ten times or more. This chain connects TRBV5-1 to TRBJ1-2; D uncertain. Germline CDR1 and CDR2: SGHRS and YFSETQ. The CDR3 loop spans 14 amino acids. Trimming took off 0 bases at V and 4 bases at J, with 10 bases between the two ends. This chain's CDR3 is CASSLASLIYGYTF. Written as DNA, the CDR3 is TGCGCCAGCAGCTTGGCCTCACTGATCTATGGCTACACCTTC.

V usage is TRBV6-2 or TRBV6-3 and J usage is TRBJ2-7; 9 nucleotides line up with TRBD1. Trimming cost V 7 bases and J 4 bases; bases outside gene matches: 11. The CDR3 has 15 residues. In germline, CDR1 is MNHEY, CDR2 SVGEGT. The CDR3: CASKGRNRGQYEQYF. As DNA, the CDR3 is TGTGCCAGCAAAGGAAGAAACAGGGGGCAGTACGAGCAGTACTTC.

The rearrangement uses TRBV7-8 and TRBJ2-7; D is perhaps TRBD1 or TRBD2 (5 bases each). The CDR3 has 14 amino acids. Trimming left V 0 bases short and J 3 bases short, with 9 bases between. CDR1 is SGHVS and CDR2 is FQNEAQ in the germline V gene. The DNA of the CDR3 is TGTGCCAGCAGCTTAGCGCTGGGACGCTACGAGCAGTACTTC. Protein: CASSLALGRYEQYF.

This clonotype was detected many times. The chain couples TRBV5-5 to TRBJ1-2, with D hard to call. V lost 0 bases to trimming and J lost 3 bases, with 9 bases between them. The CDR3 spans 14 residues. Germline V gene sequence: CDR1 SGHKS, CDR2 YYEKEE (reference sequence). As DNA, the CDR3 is TGTGCCAGCAGCTTGGTTGCCTCCTACTATGGCTACACCTTC. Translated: CASSLVASYYGYTF.

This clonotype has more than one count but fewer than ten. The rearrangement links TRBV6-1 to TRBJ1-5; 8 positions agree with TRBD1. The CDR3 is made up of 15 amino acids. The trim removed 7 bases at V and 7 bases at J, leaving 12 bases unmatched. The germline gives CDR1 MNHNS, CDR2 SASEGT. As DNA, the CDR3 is TGTGCCAGCATCCCCGACAGGGGAAATCTACAGCCCCAGCATTTT. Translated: CASIPDRGNLQPQHF.

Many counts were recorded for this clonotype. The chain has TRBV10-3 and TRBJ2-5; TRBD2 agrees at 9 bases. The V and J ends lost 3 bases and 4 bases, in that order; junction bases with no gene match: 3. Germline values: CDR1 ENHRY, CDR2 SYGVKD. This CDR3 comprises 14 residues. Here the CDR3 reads CAISDAGGGETQYF. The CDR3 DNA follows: TGTGCCATCAGTGACGCGGGAGGGGGAGAGACCCAGTACTTC.

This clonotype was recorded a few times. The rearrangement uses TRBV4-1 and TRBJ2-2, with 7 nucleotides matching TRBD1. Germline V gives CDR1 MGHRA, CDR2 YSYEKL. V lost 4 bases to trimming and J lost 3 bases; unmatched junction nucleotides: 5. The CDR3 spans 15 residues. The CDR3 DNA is TGCGCCAGCAGCCTCACAGGGGCCGACACCGGGGAGCTGTTTTTT. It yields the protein CASSLTGADTGELFF.

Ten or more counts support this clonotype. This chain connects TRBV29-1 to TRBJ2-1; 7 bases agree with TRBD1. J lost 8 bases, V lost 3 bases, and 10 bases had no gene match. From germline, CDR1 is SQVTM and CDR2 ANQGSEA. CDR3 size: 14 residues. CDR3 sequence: CSVDRQGLMYEQFF. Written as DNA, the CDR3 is TGCAGCGTTGATCGACAGGGCCTTATGTATGAGCAGTTCTTC.

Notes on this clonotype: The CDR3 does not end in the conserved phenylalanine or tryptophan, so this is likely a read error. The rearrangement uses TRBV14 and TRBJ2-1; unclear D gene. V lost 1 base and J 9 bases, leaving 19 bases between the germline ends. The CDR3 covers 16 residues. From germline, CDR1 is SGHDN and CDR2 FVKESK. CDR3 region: CASSQGARLLRAEQFL. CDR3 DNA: TGTGCCAGCAGCCAAGGGGCCCGTCTCCTAAGGGCTGAGCAGTTCCTC.

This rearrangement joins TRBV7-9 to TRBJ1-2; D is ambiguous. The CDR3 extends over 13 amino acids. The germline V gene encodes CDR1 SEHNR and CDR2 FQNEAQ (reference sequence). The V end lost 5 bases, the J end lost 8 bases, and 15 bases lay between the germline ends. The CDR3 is CASSLGQAWGYTF. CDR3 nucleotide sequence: TGTGCCAGCAGCCTTGGCCAGGCCTGGGGCTACACCTTC.

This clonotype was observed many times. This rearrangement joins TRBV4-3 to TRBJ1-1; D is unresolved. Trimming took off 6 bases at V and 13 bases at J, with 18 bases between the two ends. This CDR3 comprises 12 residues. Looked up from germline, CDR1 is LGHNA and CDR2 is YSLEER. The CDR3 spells CASSSSGVEVFF. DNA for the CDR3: TGCGCCAGCAGTTCTAGTGGGGTTGAGGTTTTCTTT.

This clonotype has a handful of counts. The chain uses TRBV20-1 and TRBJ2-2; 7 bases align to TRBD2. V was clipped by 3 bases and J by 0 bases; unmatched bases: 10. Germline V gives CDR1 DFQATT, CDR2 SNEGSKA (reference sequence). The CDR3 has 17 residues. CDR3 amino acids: CSARGGGPQSNTGELFF. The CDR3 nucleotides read TGCAGTGCTAGGGGGGGGGGACCCCAATCGAACACCGGGGAGCTGTTTTTT.

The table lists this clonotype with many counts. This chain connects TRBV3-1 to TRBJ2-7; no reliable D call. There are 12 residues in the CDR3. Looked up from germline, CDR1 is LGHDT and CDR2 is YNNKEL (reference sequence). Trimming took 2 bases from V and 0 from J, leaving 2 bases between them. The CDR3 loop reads CASSQSSYEQYF. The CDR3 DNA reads TGTGCCAGCAGCCAATCCTCCTACGAGCAGTACTTC.

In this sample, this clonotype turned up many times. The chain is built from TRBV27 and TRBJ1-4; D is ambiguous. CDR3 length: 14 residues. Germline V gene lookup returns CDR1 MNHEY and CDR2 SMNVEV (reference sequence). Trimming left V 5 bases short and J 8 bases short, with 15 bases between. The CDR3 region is CASSPYNRAEKLFF. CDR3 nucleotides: TGTGCCAGCAGTCCGTACAATCGGGCGGAAAAACTGTTTTTT.

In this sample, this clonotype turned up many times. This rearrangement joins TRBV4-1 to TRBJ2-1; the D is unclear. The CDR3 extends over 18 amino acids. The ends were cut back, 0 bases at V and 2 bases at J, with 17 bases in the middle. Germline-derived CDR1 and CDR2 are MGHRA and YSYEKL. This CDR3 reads CASSQEQSPRVTYNEQFF. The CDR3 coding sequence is TGCGCCAGCAGCCAAGAACAAAGCCCTCGGGTCACCTACAATGAGCAGTTCTTC.